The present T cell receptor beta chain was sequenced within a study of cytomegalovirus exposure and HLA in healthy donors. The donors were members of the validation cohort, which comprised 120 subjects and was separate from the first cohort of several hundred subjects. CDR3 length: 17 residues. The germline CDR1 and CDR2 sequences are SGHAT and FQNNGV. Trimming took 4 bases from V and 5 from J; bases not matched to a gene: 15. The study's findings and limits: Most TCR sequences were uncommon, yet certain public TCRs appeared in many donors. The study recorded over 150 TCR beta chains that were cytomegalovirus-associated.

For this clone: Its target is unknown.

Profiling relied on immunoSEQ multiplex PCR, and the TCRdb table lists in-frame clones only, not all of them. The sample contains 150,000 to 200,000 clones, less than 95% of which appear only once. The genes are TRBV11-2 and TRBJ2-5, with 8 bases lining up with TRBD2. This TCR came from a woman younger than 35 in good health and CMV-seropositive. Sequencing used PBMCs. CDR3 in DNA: TGTGCCAGCAGCTCCCTCGGAGGTAGCGGGAAGGATGAGACCCAGTACTTC. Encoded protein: CASSSLGGSGKDETQYF.